A selection of T cell receptor beta chains follows, all from one sample in a study of shared clonotypes between healthy human individuals. The repertoire was sequenced with immunoSEQ multiplex PCR; TCRdb's copy has only in-frame clones and lacks some. The sample includes roughly 2,300,000 clones, around 90% of them seen just once. The specimen was naive CD4+ T cells from PBMCs. These receptor sequences come from a man younger than 30 in good health. Some clones in this sample may be carry-over from other donors' samples. Both conserved end residues are part of each CDR3. Fields, in order: J gene, clone size, D gene, V gene, CDR3 protein, CDR3 DNA. A D gene is named only where the DNA matches it firmly. Size is stated for part of the rows, as once, few or many counts, or as a class when the clone is expanded.

TRBJ2-2,-,-,TRBV7-2,CASSITPGFNTGELFF,TGTGCCAGCAGCATAACACCCGGATTCAACACCGGGGAGCTGTTTTTT
TRBJ1-3,few,-,TRBV28,CASLETSGNTIYF,TGTGCCAGCTTAGAGACCTCTGGAAACACCATATATTTT
TRBJ1-5,-,-,TRBV2,CASKAFRTVYSNQPQHF,TGTGCCAGCAAGGCCTTTCGGACAGTCTATAGCAATCAGCCCCAGCATTTT
TRBJ1-1,-,TRBD1,TRBV28,CASSLTGGAGNTEAFF,TGTGCCAGCAGTTTAACAGGGGGCGCAGGGAACACTGAAGCTTTCTTT
TRBJ2-7,-,-,TRBV7-2,CASSLGGYSYEQYF,TGTGCCAGCAGCTTAGGTGGCTACTCCTACGAGCAGTACTTC
TRBJ2-7,-,TRBD2,TRBV5-1,CASSPGLAGYEQYF,TGCGCCAGCAGCCCGGGACTAGCGGGGTACGAGCAGTACTTC
TRBJ2-7,-,TRBD2,TRBV5-4,CASSLGLSGRTKYEQYF,TGTGCCAGCAGCTTGGGACTTAGCGGGAGGACCAAATACGAGCAGTACTTC
TRBJ2-7,-,-,TRBV5-4,CASSPEGGARSSYEQYF,TGTGCCAGCAGCCCCGAAGGTGGAGCGAGGAGCTCCTACGAGCAGTACTTC
TRBJ2-6,-,-,TRBV7-9,CASSKDPGNVLTF,TGTGCCAGCAGCAAGGACCCCGGGAACGTCCTGACTTTC
TRBJ2-1,-,-,TRBV7-9,CASSFSEPGFNEQFF,TGTGCCAGCAGCTTTAGCGAACCGGGCTTTAATGAGCAGTTCTTC
TRBJ2-7,-,-,TRBV28,CASSFFPYEQYF,TGTGCCAGCAGTTTCTTCCCATACGAGCAGTACTTC
TRBJ2-1,-,TRBD2,TRBV10-3,CAISGGGLAGGPTEQFF,TGTGCCATCAGTGGGGGGGGACTAGCGGGAGGTCCCACCGAGCAGTTCTTC
TRBJ2-1,-,TRBD2,TRBV5-1,CASSASGTISYNEQFF,TGCGCCAGCAGCGCCTCCGGGACTATCTCCTACAATGAGCAGTTCTTC
TRBJ2-6,once,-,TRBV7-9,CASSLEDGVSLTF,TGTGCCAGCAGCTTAGAGGACGGCGTAAGCCTGACTTTC
TRBJ1-5,-,-,TRBV30,CAWSVGGGNQPQHF,TGTGCCTGGAGTGTAGGGGGTGGCAATCAGCCCCAGCATTTT
TRBJ1-3,-,TRBD1,TRBV4-1,CASSQPGQGTSSGNTIYF,TGCGCCAGCAGCCAACCGGGACAGGGTACCTCCTCTGGAAACACCATATATTTT
TRBJ1-2,-,-,TRBV7-3,CASSLDGTGGYGYTF,TGTGCCAGCAGCTTAGATGGTACGGGGGGTTATGGCTACACCTTC
TRBJ2-3,-,TRBD2,TRBV18,CASSPGLADTTDTQYF,TGTGCCAGCTCACCAGGCCTAGCGGATACCACAGATACGCAGTATTTT
TRBJ1-5,once,-,TRBV5-4,CASSLGGADQPQHF,TGTGCCAGCAGCTTGGGGGGGGCCGATCAGCCCCAGCATTTT
TRBJ2-7,-,-,TRBV30,CAWKTDSDEQYF,TGTGCCTGGAAGACAGATTCGGACGAGCAGTACTTC
TRBJ2-5,-,-,TRBV7-9,CASSSGPQETQYF,TGTGCCAGCAGCAGCGGACCCCAAGAGACCCAGTACTTC
TRBJ2-1,-,-,TRBV6-4,CASSPEGGRGEQFF,TGTGCCAGCAGTCCCGAGGGAGGACGGGGTGAGCAGTTCTTC
TRBJ2-1,once,-,TRBV7-9,CASSFARDQQFF,TGTGCCAGCAGCTTTGCACGGGATCAGCAGTTCTTC
TRBJ1-2,-,TRBD1,TRBV28,CASSPGTGPWGYTF,TGTGCCAGCAGTCCCGGGACAGGCCCGTGGGGCTACACCTTC
TRBJ2-3,-,-,TRBV6-5,CASRRSDTQYF,TGTGCCAGCAGGAGGTCAGATACGCAGTATTTT
TRBJ2-7,once,-,TRBV21-1,CASSKKSSRDRGLYEQYF,TGTGCCAGCAGCAAAAAATCGAGCCGGGACAGGGGGCTCTACGAGCAGTACTTC
TRBJ1-4,-,-,TRBV6-6,CASRLGAGLGEKLFF,TGTGCCAGCAGGCTGGGGGCAGGTTTAGGAGAAAAACTGTTTTTT
TRBJ2-4,once,-,TRBV7-9,CASSLGATGDIQYF,TGTGCCAGCAGCTTAGGGGCCACTGGGGACATTCAGTACTTC
TRBJ1-2,few,-,TRBV28,CASSLGLQNGYTF,TGTGCCAGCAGTTTGGGCCTGCAGAATGGCTACACCTTC
TRBJ1-5,once,-,TRBV6-1,CASSEFERGNGNQPQHF,TGTGCCAGCAGTGAATTCGAGCGTGGTAATGGCAATCAGCCCCAGCATTTT
TRBJ2-3,-,TRBD2,TRBV10-3,CAISEGLAGSTDTQYF,TGTGCCATCAGTGAGGGGCTAGCGGGATCCACAGATACGCAGTATTTT
TRBJ1-2,few,TRBD1,TRBV28,CASSTPQGNGYGYTF,TGTGCCAGCAGTACCCCACAGGGGAATGGCTATGGCTACACCTTC
TRBJ2-6,-,TRBD1,TRBV7-3,CASSPTGGFSGANVLTF,TGTGCCAGCAGCCCCACAGGGGGATTCTCTGGGGCCAACGTCCTGACTTTC
TRBJ1-2,-,-,TRBV7-2,CASSLGRGASYGYTF,TGTGCCAGCAGCTTAGGTAGAGGGGCGAGCTATGGCTACACCTTC
TRBJ2-5,-,-,TRBV7-9,CASSSLYGDGKLETQYF,TGTGCCAGCAGCTCGCTCTACGGGGACGGAAAGCTCGAGACCCAGTACTTC
TRBJ2-2,-,TRBD2,TRBV5-4,CASSFSLAGAGTGELFF,TGTGCCAGCAGCTTTAGCCTAGCGGGAGCTGGCACCGGGGAGCTGTTTTTT
TRBJ2-5,-,TRBD1,TRBV9,CASSTGQGGETQYF,TGTGCCAGCAGCACCGGACAGGGAGGAGAGACCCAGTACTTC
TRBJ2-5,-,-,TRBV5-1,CASSRLGASRETQYF,TGCGCCAGCAGCAGGCTCGGGGCTTCAAGGGAGACCCAGTACTTC
TRBJ1-1,-,TRBD1,TRBV18,CASSAWVTGWNTEAFF,TGTGCCAGCTCAGCCTGGGTGACAGGGTGGAACACTGAAGCTTTCTTT
TRBJ2-1,-,TRBD2,TRBV29-1,CSFRPRLAGARSYNEQFF,TGCAGCTTTAGACCGCGACTAGCGGGAGCCCGCTCCTACAATGAGCAGTTCTTC